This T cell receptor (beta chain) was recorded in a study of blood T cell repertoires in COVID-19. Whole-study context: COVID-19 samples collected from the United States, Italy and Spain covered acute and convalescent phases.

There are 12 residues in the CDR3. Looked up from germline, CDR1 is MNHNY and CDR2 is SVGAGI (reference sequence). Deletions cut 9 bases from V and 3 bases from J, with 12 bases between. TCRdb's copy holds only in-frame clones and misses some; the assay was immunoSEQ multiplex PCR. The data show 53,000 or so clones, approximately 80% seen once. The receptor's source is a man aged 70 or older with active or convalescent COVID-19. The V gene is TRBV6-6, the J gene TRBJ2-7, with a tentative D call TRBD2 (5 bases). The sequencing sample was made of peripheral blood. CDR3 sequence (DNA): TGTGCCAGAGGCCCTGAGGGCTACGAGCAGTACTTC. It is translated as CARGPEGYEQYF.